The rows below give T cell receptor beta chains drawn from one sample of a study of blood T cell repertoires in COVID-19. Profiled with immunoSEQ multiplex PCR; TCRdb holds only in-frame clones, not every one. The data show around 60,000 clones, with more than 60% seen just once and around 20% held by the top ten. The sample comprised peripheral blood. All receptors derive from a woman aged 50 to 60 with active or convalescent COVID-19. The CDR3 runs from the conserved cysteine through the conserved F or W. A D gene is named only where the DNA matches it firmly. The listing skips clone size in some rows; elsewhere it reads once, few, many or a size class.

v_gene: TRBV19
abundance: NA
d_gene: TRBD2
j_gene: TRBJ2-1
CDR3nt: TGTGCCAGTAGTGGCGGGGGAGTCTACAATGAGCAGTTCTTC
CDR3aa: CASSGGGVYNEQFF

v_gene: TRBV5-1
abundance: NA
d_gene: TRBD1
j_gene: TRBJ2-6
CDR3nt: TGCGCCAGCAGCTTGGGACAGGGGACGGGTGGGGCCAACGTCCTGACTTTC
CDR3aa: CASSLGQGTGGANVLTF

v_gene: TRBV7-2
abundance: NA
d_gene: NA
j_gene: TRBJ2-7
CDR3nt: TGTGCCAGCAGCTTAGAGGCTAGCAGCTACGAGCAGTACTTC
CDR3aa: CASSLEASSYEQYF

v_gene: TRBV9
abundance: NA
d_gene: NA
j_gene: TRBJ2-5
CDR3nt: TGTGCCAGCAGCGTAGGCGCCCTTGAGACCCAGTACTTC
CDR3aa: CASSVGALETQYF

v_gene: TRBV6-5
abundance: few
d_gene: NA
j_gene: TRBJ2-7
CDR3nt: TGTGCCAGCAGGAGGCGACTAGAAGGTTCCTCCGAGCAGTACTTC
CDR3aa: CASRRRLEGSSEQYF

v_gene: TRBV5-1
abundance: NA
d_gene: TRBD1
j_gene: TRBJ2-2
CDR3nt: TGCGCCAGCAGCCTCGTCGGCAGGGGGCGCACCGGGGAGCTGTTTTTT
CDR3aa: CASSLVGRGRTGELFF

v_gene: TRBV19
abundance: NA
d_gene: NA
j_gene: TRBJ1-1
CDR3nt: TGTGCCAGTCCCTTTCCACTCAGGATGAACACTGAAGCTTTCTTT
CDR3aa: CASPFPLRMNTEAFF

v_gene: TRBV6-5
abundance: NA
d_gene: TRBD1
j_gene: TRBJ1-1
CDR3nt: TGTGCCAGCACTTACAGGGGAGGTACTGAAGCTTTCTTT
CDR3aa: CASTYRGGTEAFF

v_gene: TRBV9
abundance: few
d_gene: TRBD2
j_gene: TRBJ2-2
CDR3nt: TGTGCCAGCAGCGTAGCTCGTCTAGCGGGAGGGCTGAACACCGGGGAGCTGTTTTTT
CDR3aa: CASSVARLAGGLNTGELFF

v_gene: TRBV6-5
abundance: NA
d_gene: NA
j_gene: TRBJ1-2
CDR3nt: TGTGCCAGCAGCCGGACAGACGGTGGCTACACCTTC
CDR3aa: CASSRTDGGYTF

v_gene: TRBV5-5
abundance: NA
d_gene: TRBD1
j_gene: TRBJ2-1
CDR3nt: TGTGCCAGCAGCAAAGGACAGGGGGGGCGTGAGCAGTTCTTC
CDR3aa: CASSKGQGGREQFF

v_gene: TRBV5-4
abundance: NA
d_gene: NA
j_gene: TRBJ2-3
CDR3nt: TGTGCCAGCAACAACTTCGAAACGACTCTCACAGATACGCAGTATTTT
CDR3aa: CASNNFETTLTDTQYF

v_gene: TRBV9
abundance: NA
d_gene: NA
j_gene: TRBJ1-5
CDR3nt: TGTGCCAGCAGTTCGGACAGTGGGGATCAGCCCCAGCATTTT
CDR3aa: CASSSDSGDQPQHF

v_gene: TRBV6-1
abundance: NA
d_gene: TRBD2
j_gene: TRBJ2-1
CDR3nt: TGTGCCAGCAGTGAGCGGCGGCTAGCGGACTACAATGAGCAGTTCTTC
CDR3aa: CASSERRLADYNEQFF

v_gene: TRBV10-3
abundance: NA
d_gene: TRBD1
j_gene: TRBJ2-3
CDR3nt: TGTGCCATCGCCCATCCGGGACAGGACACAGATACGCAGTATTTT
CDR3aa: CAIAHPGQDTDTQYF

v_gene: TRBV6-5
abundance: NA
d_gene: NA
j_gene: TRBJ2-2
CDR3nt: TGTGCCAGCAGTTCTCAGGGACTCGCGAACACCGGGGAGCTGTTTTTT
CDR3aa: CASSSQGLANTGELFF

v_gene: TRBV15
abundance: NA
d_gene: NA
j_gene: TRBJ1-5
CDR3nt: TGTGCCACCAGCAGAGTGTGGGGGGGGAATCAGCCCCAGCATTTT
CDR3aa: CATSRVWGGNQPQHF

v_gene: TRBV18
abundance: NA
d_gene: NA
j_gene: TRBJ2-6
CDR3nt: TGTGCCAGCTCACCAGAGAGCTCCGGGGCCAACGTCCTGACTTTC
CDR3aa: CASSPESSGANVLTF

v_gene: TRBV5-4
abundance: NA
d_gene: NA
j_gene: TRBJ2-3
CDR3nt: TGTGCCAGCAGCGGCCCCAGGTCTTTTCGCGAGGATACGCAGTATTTT
CDR3aa: CASSGPRSFREDTQYF

v_gene: TRBV18
abundance: NA
d_gene: TRBD1
j_gene: TRBJ2-7
CDR3nt: TGTGCCAGCTCACCGCCGGGACAGGGGACCTACGAGCAGTACTTC
CDR3aa: CASSPPGQGTYEQYF

v_gene: TRBV10-3
abundance: medium-sized
d_gene: NA
j_gene: TRBJ2-7
CDR3nt: TGTGCCATCAGCCCCAGGCGCTACGAGCAGTACTTC
CDR3aa: CAISPRRYEQYF

v_gene: TRBV10-2
abundance: few
d_gene: NA
j_gene: TRBJ2-6
CDR3nt: TGCGCCAGCTCTGGACAGCCGCCCTTCTCTGGGGCCAACGTCCTGACTTTC
CDR3aa: CASSGQPPFSGANVLTF

v_gene: TRBV28
abundance: few
d_gene: NA
j_gene: TRBJ2-6
CDR3nt: TGTGCCAGCAGTACCACCGGTGGGACCGGGGGTGGGGCCAACGTCCTGACTTTC
CDR3aa: CASSTTGGTGGGANVLTF

v_gene: TRBV5-1
abundance: NA
d_gene: NA
j_gene: TRBJ2-3
CDR3nt: TGCGCCAGCAGCTTGACAGACCCGAGAAGAGATACGCAGTATTTT
CDR3aa: CASSLTDPRRDTQYF

v_gene: TRBV15
abundance: NA
d_gene: TRBD2
j_gene: TRBJ2-7
CDR3nt: TGTGCCACCAGCAGAGATGGGACTAGCTCCTACGAGCAGTACTTC
CDR3aa: CATSRDGTSSYEQYF

v_gene: TRBV6-5
abundance: NA
d_gene: NA
j_gene: TRBJ2-1
CDR3nt: TGTGCCGTGTCGATTAGCGGATACTACAATGAGCAGTTCTTC
CDR3aa: CAVSISGYYNEQFF

v_gene: TRBV18
abundance: NA
d_gene: NA
j_gene: TRBJ2-2
CDR3nt: TGTGCCAGCTCTCCCGGGACAAATCTAATCGGGGAGCTGTTTTTT
CDR3aa: CASSPGTNLIGELFF

v_gene: TRBV12-3/TRBV12-4
abundance: NA
d_gene: NA
j_gene: TRBJ1-2
CDR3nt: TGTGCCAGCAGTTCCCAGAGGAGTGGCTACACCTTC
CDR3aa: CASSSQRSGYTF

v_gene: TRBV6-5
abundance: NA
d_gene: TRBD1
j_gene: TRBJ2-7
CDR3nt: TGTGCCAGCAATAAATGGTCAGGGGGCATAGACGAGCAGTACTTC
CDR3aa: CASNKWSGGIDEQYF